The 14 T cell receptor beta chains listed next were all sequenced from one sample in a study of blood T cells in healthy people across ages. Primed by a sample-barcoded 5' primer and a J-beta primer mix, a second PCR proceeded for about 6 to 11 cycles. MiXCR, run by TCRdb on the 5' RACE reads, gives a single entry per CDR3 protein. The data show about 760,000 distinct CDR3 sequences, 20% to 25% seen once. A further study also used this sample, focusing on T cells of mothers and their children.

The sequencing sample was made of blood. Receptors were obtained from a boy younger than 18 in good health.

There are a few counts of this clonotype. In DNA form, the CDR3 reads TGTGCCAGCAGCTCCCACATTGGCGGGGGTGGTGCAGATACGCAGTATTTT. Translating gives CASSSHIGGGGADTQYF. The chain links TRBV7-2 to TRBJ2-3; 7 nucleotides agree with TRBD2. Germline CDR1 and CDR2: SGHTA and FQGNSA. The CDR3 consists of 17 residues. V dropped 4 bases and J dropped 4; count of bases not matched to a gene: 14.

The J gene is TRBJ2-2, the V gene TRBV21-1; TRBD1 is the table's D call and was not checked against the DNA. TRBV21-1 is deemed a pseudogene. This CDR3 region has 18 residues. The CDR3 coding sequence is TGTGCCAGCAGCCCGCGCCCTTGCAGGGGGCGTCACACCGGGGAGCTGTTTTTT. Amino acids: CASSPRPCRGRHTGELFF.

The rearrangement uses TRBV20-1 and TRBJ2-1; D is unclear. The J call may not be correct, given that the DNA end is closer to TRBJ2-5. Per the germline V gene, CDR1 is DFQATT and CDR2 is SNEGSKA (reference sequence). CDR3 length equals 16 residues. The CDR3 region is CSARDYGAPKVETQYF. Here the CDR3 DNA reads TGCAGTGCTAGAGATTATGGAGCCCCGAAGGTTGAGACCCAGTACTTC.

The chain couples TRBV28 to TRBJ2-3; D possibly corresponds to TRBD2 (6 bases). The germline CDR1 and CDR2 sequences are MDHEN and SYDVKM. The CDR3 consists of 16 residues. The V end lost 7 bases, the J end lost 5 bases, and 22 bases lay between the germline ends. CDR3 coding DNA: TGTGCCAGCACCCAACCCGGAACTAGCAGTGGAGATACGCAGTATTTT. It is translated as CASTQPGTSSGDTQYF.

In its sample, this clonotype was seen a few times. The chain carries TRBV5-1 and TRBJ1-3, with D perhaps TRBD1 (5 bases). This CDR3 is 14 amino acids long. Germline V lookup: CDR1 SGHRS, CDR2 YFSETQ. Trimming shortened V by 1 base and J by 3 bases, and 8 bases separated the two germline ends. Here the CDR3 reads CASSLSGGGNTIYF. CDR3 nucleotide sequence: TGCGCCAGCAGCTTGTCGGGGGGTGGAAACACCATATATTTT. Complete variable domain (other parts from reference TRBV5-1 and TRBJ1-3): KAGVTQTPRYLIKTRGQQVTLSCSPISGHRSVSWYQQTPGQGLQFLFEYFSETQRNKGNFPGRFSGRQFSNSRSEMNVSTLELGDSALYLCASSLSGGGNTIYFGEGSWLTVV.

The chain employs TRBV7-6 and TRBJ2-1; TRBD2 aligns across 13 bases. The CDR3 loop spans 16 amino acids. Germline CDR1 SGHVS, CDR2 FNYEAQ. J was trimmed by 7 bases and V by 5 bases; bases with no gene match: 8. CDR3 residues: CASSPLLAGGPNEQFF. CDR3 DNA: TGTGCCAGCAGCCCGCTACTAGCGGGGGGGCCTAATGAGCAGTTCTTC.

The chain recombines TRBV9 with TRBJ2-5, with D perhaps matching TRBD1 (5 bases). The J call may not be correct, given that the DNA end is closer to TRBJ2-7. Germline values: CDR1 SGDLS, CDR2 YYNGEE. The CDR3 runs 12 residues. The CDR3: CASSADDSEQYF. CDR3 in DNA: TGTGCCAGCAGCGCCGACGACAGCGAGCAGTACTTC.

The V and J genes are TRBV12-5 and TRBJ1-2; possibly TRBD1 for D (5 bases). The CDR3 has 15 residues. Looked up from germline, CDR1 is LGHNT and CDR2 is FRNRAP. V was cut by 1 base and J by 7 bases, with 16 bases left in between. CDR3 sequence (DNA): TGTGCTAGTGGTTTGGGCGGACACGGGTCGGGTGGCTACACCTTC. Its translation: CASGLGGHGSGGYTF.

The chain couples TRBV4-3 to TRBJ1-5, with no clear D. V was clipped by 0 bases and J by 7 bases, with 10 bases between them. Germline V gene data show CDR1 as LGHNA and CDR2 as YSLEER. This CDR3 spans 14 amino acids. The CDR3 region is CASSQDQVGQPQHF. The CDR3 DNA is TGCGCCAGCAGCCAAGATCAAGTAGGACAGCCCCAGCATTTT.

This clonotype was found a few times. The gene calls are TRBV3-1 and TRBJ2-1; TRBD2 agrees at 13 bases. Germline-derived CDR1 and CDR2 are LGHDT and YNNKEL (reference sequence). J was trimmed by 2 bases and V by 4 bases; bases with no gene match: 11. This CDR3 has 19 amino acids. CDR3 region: CASSPVWTSGGSPYNEQFF. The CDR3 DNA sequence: TGTGCCAGCAGCCCAGTCTGGACTAGCGGGGGCAGCCCCTACAATGAGCAGTTCTTC.

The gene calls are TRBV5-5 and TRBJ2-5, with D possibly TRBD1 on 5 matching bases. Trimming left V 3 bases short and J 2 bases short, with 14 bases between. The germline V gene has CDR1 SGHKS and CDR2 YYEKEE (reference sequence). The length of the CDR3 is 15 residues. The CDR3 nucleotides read TGTGCCAGCAGCTCGATGGGGCAAAGACAAGAGACCCAGTACTTC. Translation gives CASSSMGQRQETQYF. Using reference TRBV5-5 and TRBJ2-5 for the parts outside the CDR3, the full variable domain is DAGVTQSPTHLIKTRGQQVTLRCSPISGHKSVSWYQQVLGQGPQFIFQYYEKEERGRGNFPDRFSARQFPNYSSELNVNALLLGDSALYLCASSSMGQRQETQYFGPGTRLLVL.

As DNA, the CDR3 is TGTGCCAGCAGTTCCGGGCCCTTTGCAGATACGCAGTATTTT. This gives the protein CASSSGPFADTQYF. The J gene is TRBJ2-3, the V gene TRBV6-2 or TRBV6-3; D uncertain. The CDR3 extends over 14 amino acids. Germline CDR1 and CDR2: MNHEY and SVGEGT. V gave up 4 bases and J gave up 4 bases, with 12 bases separating them.

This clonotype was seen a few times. DNA for the CDR3: TGCAGCGCTTTTTTGGGGCTTCAGGAGACCCAGTACTTC. Its translation: CSAFLGLQETQYF. This chain joins TRBV29-1 and TRBJ2-5; TRBD1 is a possible D gene (5 bases). Trimming stripped 7 bases from V and 5 bases from J, with 17 bases between. Per the germline V gene, CDR1 is SQVTM and CDR2 is ANQGSEA. The length of the CDR3 is 13 residues.

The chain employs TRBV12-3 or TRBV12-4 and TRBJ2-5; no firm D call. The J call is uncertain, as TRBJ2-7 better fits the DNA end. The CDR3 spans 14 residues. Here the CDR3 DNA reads TGTGCCAGCAGTTTCCTGGGGTTTTCGGGCGAGCAGTACTTC. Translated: CASSFLGFSGEQYF.